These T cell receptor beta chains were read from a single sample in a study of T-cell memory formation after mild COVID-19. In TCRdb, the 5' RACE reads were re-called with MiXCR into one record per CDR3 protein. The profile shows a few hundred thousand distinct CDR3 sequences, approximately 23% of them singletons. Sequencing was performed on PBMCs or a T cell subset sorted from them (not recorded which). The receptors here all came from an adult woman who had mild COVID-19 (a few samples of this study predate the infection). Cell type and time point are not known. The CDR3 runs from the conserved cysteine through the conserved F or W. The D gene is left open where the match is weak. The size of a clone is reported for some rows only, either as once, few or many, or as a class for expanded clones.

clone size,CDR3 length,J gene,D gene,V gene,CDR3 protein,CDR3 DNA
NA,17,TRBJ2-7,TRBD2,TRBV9,CASSPQSLAGTTYEQYF,TGTGCCAGCAGCCCACAATCTTTAGCGGGAACTACCTACGAGCAGTACTTC
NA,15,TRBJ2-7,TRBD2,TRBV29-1,CGVGLAGRVSYEQYF,TGCGGTGTAGGGCTAGCGGGTCGTGTAAGCTACGAGCAGTACTTC
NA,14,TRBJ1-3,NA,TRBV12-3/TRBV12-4,CASSPLGSGNTIYF,TGTGCCAGCAGTCCGTTGGGGTCTGGAAACACCATATATTTT
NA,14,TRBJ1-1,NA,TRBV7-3,CASSLMGRGHEAFF,TGTGCCAGCAGCTTAATGGGCAGGGGTCATGAAGCTTTCTTT
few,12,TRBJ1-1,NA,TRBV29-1,CSASGTRTEAFF,TGCAGCGCCTCAGGGACTCGGACTGAAGCTTTCTTT
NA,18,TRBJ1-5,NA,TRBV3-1,CASSQDHPTGPSNQPQHF,TGTGCCAGCAGCCAAGATCACCCGACAGGACCTAGCAATCAGCCCCAGCATTTT
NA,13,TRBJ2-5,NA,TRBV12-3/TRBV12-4,CASSSEGRETQYF,TGTGCCAGCAGTTCGGAAGGGAGGGAGACCCAGTACTTC
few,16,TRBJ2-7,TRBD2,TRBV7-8,CASSLAVAGPYYEQYF,TGTGCCAGCAGCTTAGCGGTAGCGGGACCCTACTACGAGCAGTACTTC
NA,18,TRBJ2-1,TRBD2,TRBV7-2,CASSLDGGAGGPHNEQFF,TGTGCCAGCAGCTTAGACGGTGGGGCGGGGGGGCCCCACAATGAGCAGTTCTTC
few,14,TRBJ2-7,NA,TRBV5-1,CASSRDTNPAEQYF,TGCGCCAGCAGCCGGGACACCAATCCGGCCGAGCAGTACTTC
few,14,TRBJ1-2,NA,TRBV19,CASTPSRAADGYTF,TGTGCCAGTACTCCATCCCGGGCAGCGGATGGCTACACCTTC
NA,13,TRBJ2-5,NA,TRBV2,CASGGGLQETQYF,TGTGCCAGCGGCGGCGGACTCCAAGAGACCCAGTACTTC
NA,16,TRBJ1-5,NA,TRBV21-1,CASEQPRTGARQPQHF,TGTGCCAGCGAGCAGCCTAGGACAGGGGCACGACAGCCCCAGCATTTT
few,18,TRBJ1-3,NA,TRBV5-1,CASSLAIDGLSSGNTIYF,TGCGCCAGCAGCTTGGCTATCGACGGCCTGAGCTCTGGAAACACCATATATTTT
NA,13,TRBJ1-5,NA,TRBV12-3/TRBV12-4,CATSASHNQPQHF,TGTGCCACATCCGCCAGCCACAATCAGCCCCAGCATTTT
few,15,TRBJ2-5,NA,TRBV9,CASSVATTSRETQYF,TGTGCCAGCAGCGTAGCTACAACTAGCAGAGAGACCCAGTACTTC
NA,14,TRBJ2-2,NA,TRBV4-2,CASGSGVNTGELFF,TGTGCCAGCGGGTCTGGCGTTAACACCGGGGAGCTGTTTTTT